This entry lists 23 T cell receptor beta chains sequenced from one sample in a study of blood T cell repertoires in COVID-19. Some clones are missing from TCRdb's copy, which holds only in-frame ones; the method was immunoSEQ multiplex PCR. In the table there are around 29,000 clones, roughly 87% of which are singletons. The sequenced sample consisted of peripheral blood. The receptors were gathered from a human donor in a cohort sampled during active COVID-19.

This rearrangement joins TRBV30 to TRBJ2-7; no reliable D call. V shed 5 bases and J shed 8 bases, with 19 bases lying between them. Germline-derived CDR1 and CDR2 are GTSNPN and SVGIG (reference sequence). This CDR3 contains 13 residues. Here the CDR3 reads CAWDLASLPKQYF. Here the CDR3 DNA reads TGTGCCTGGGATCTCGCTAGTTTGCCCAAGCAGTACTTC. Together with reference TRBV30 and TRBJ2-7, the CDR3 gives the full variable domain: SQTIHQWPATLVQPVGSPLSLECTVEGTSNPNLYWYRQAAGRGLQLLFYSVGIGQISSEVPQNLSASRPQDRQFILSSKKLLLSDSGFYLCAWDLASLPKQYFGPGTRLTVT.

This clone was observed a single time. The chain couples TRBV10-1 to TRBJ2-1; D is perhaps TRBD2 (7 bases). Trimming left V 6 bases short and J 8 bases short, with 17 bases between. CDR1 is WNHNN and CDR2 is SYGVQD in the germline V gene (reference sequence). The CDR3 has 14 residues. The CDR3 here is CASSKLGGGDEQFF. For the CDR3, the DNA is TGCGCCAGCAGCAAACTAGGGGGGGGCGATGAGCAGTTCTTC.

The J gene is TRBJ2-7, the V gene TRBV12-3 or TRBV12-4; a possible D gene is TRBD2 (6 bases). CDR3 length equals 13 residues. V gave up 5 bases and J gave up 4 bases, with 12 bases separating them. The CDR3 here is CASSDFGGYEQYF. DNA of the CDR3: TGTGCCAGCAGTGATTTCGGGGGTTACGAGCAGTACTTC.

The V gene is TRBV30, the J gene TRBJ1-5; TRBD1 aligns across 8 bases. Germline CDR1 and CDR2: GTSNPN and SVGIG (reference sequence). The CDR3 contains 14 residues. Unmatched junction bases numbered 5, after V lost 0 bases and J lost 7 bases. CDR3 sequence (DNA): TGTGCCTGGAGTGTAGCAGGGGGCGGACAGCCCCAGCATTTT. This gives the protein CAWSVAGGGQPQHF.

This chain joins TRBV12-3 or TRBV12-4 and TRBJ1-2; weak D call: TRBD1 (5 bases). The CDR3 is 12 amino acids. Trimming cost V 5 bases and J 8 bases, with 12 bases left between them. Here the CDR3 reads CASSVDIQGYTF. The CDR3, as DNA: TGTGCCAGCAGTGTGGACATACAAGGCTACACCTTC.

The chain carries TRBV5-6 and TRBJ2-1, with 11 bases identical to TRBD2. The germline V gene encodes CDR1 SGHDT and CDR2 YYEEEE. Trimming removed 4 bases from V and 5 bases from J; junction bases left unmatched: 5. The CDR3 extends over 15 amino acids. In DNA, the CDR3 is TGTGCCAGCAGCGCGGGACTAGCGGAAAACAATGAGCAGTTCTTC. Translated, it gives CASSAGLAENNEQFF.

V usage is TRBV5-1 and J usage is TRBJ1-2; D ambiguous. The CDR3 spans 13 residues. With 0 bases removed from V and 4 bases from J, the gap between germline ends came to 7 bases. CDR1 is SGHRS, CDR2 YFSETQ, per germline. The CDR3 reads CASSLEGVYGYTF. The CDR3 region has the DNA TGCGCCAGCAGCTTGGAGGGAGTCTATGGCTACACCTTC.

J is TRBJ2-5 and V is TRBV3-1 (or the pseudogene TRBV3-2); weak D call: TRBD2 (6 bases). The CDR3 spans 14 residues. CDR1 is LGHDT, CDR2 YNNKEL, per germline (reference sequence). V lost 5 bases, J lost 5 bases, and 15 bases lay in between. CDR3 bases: TGTGCCAGCAGCGAGCGAGGACTATCGGAGACCCAGTACTTC. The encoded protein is CASSERGLSETQYF.

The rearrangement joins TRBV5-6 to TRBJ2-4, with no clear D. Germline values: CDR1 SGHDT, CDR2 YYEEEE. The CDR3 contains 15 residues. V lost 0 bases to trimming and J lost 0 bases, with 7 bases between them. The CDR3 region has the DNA TGTGCCAGCAGCTTGGAGCCACTAGCCAAAAACATTCAGTACTTC. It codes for CASSLEPLAKNIQYF.

CDR3 DNA: TGCAGCGTTGATTCGGGGGGGACGTCCACCGGGGAGCTGTTTTTT. It translates to CSVDSGGTSTGELFF. The gene calls are TRBV29-1 and TRBJ2-2, with TRBD2 matching over 8 bases. Germline assignment: CDR1 SQVTM and CDR2 ANQGSEA. Trimming at V came to 3 bases and at J to 4 bases, leaving 7 bases not matched to a gene. CDR3 length: 15 amino acids.

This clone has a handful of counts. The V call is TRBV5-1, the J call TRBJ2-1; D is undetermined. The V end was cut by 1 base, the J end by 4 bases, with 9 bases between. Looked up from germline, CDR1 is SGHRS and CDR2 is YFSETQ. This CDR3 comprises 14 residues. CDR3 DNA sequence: TGCGCCAGCAGCTTGCCCAGCGCATACAATGAGCAGTTCTTC. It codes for CASSLPSAYNEQFF.

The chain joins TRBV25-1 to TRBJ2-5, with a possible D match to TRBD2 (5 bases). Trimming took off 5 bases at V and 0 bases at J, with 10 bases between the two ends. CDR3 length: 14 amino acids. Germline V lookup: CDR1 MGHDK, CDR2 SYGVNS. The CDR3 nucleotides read TGTGCCAGCAGTAGGACGGGATACCAAGAGACCCAGTACTTC. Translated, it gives CASSRTGYQETQYF.

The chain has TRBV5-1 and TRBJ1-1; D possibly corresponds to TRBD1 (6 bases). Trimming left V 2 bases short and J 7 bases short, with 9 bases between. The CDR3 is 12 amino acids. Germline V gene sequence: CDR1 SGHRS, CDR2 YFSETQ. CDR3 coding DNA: TGCGCCAGCAGCTTACAGGGCGTTGAAGCTTTCTTT. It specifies CASSLQGVEAFF.

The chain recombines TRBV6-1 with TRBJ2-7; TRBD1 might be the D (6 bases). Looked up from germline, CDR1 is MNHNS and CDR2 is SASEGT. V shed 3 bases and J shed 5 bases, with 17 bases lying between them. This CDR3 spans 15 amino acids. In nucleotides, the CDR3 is TGTGCCAGCAGTGACAACAGGGTTTTTGGCGACGAGCAGTACTTC. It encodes CASSDNRVFGDEQYF.

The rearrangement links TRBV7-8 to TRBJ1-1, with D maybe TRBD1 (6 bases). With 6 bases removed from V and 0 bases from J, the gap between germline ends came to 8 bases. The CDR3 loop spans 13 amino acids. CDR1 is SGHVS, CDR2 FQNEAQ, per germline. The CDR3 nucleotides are TGTGCCAGCAGGGGACACTTGAACACTGAAGCTTTCTTT. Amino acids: CASRGHLNTEAFF.

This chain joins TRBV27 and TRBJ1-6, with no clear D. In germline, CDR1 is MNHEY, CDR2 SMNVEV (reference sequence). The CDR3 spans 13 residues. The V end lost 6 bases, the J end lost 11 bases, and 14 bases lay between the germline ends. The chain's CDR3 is CASRPSLEAPLHF. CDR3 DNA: TGTGCCAGCAGGCCCTCCCTCGAGGCACCCCTCCACTTT.

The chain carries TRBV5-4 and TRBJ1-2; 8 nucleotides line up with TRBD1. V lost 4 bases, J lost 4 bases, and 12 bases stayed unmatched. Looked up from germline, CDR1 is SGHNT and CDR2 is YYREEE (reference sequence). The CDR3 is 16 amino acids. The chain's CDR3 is CASSRGQDREIYGYTF. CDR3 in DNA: TGTGCCAGCAGCAGGGGACAGGACCGAGAGATCTATGGCTACACCTTC.

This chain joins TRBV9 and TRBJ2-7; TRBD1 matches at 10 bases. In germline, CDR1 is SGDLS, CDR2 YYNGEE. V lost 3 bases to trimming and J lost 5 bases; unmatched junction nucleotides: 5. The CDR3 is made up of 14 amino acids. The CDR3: CASSDGQGGNEQYF. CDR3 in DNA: TGTGCCAGCAGCGACGGACAGGGGGGCAACGAGCAGTACTTC. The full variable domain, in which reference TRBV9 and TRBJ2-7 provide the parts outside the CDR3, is DSGVTQTPKHLITATGQRVTLRCSPRSGDLSVYWYQQSLDQGLQFLIQYYNGEERAKGNILERFSAQQFPDLHSELNLSSLELGDSALYFCASSDGQGGNEQYFGPGTRLTVT.

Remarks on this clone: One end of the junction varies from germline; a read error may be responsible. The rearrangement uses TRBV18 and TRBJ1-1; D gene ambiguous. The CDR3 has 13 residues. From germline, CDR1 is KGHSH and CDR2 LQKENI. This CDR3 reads CASSPLENTEAFF. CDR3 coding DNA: TGTGCCAGCTCCCCACTAGAGAACACTGAAGCTTTCTTT.

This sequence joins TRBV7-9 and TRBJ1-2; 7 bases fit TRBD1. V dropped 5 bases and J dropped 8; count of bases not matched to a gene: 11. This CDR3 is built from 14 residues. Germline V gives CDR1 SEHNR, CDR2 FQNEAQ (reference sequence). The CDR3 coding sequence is TGTGCCAGCAGCGCGGGACAGACCTACTGGGGCTACACCTTC. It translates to CASSAGQTYWGYTF.

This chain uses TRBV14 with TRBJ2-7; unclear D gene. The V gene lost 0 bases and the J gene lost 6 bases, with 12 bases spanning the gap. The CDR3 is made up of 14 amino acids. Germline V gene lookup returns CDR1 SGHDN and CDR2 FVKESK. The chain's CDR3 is CASSQDLRSGEQYF. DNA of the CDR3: TGTGCCAGCAGCCAAGATCTCAGGTCCGGCGAGCAGTACTTC.

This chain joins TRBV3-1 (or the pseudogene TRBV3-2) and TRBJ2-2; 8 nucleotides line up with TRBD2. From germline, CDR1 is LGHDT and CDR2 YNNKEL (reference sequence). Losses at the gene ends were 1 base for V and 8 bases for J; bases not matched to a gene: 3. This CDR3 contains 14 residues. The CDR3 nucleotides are TGTGCCAGCAGCCAAGCGGGAGGGCTTGGGGAGCTGTTTTTT. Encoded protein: CASSQAGGLGELFF.

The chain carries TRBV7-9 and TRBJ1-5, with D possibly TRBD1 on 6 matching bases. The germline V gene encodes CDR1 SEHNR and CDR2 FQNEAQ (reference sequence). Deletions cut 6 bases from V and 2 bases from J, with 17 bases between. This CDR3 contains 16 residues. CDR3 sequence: CASSSETGRGNQPQHF. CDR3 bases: TGTGCCAGCAGTTCCGAGACAGGACGGGGCAATCAGCCCCAGCATTTT.